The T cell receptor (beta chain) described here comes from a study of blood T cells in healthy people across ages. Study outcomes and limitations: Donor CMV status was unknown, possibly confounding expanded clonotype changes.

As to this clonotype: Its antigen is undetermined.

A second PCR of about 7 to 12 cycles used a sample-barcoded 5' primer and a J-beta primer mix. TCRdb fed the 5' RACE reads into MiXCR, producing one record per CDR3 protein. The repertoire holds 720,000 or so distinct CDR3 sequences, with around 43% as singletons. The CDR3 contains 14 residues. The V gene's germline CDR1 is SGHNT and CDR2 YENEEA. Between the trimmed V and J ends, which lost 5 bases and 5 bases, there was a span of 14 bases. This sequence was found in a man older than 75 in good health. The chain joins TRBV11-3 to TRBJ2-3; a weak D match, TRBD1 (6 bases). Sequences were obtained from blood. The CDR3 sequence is CASSTRTVVDTQYF. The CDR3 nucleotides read TGTGCCAGCAGCACGCGGACAGTAGTAGATACGCAGTATTTT. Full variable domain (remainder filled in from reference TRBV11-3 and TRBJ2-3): EAGVVQSPRYKIIEKKQPVAFWCNPISGHNTLYWYLQNLGQGPELLIRYENEEAVDDSQLPKDRFSAERLKGVDSTLKIQPAELGDSAVYLCASSTRTVVDTQYFGPGTRLTVL.